A single sample gave rise to the 8 T cell receptor beta chains below, sequenced in a study of response to subunit inactivated influenza vaccine. From the RT-PCR reads, TCRdb called clonotypes with MiXCR, one entry per CDR3 protein. Of about 650,000 distinct CDR3 sequences listed, about 14% were seen once; the top ten hold about 7.4%. Sequenced here: PBMCs from blood, sampled 14 to 15 days before vaccination. The source of these receptors is a man in his fifties who received an inactivated influenza vaccine.

This clonotype came up a few times. This chain joins TRBV2 and TRBJ2-2; D unclear. V was clipped by 8 bases and J by 0 bases, with 4 bases between them. This CDR3 region has 12 residues. The germline V gene encodes CDR1 SNHLY and CDR2 FYNNEI. The CDR3 bases are TGTGCCAGCCAAGCGAACACCGGGGAGCTGTTTTTT. Translated, it gives CASQANTGELFF.

This clonotype was counted many times. The chain combines TRBV12-3 or TRBV12-4 with TRBJ2-7; D is unclear. This CDR3 has 11 residues. V was pared by 6 bases and J by 5 bases, with 8 bases between. CDR3 sequence reads: CASSSLDEQYF. CDR3 in DNA: TGTGCCAGCAGCTCGTTGGACGAGCAGTACTTC.

The V call is TRBV12-3 or TRBV12-4, the J call TRBJ2-7; no clear D. The CDR3 totals 12 residues. Trimming took 8 bases from V and 6 from J, leaving 14 bases between them. CDR3 DNA: TGTGCCAGCTCAGTCCTGGTGGCCGAGCAGTACTTC. Translation gives CASSVLVAEQYF.

CDR3 residues: CASSQARGAAYEQYF. In DNA form, the CDR3 reads TGTGCCAGCAGCCAAGCCCGGGGCGCCGCCTACGAGCAGTACTTC. The chain recombines TRBV3-1 with TRBJ2-7; D may match TRBD1 or TRBD2 (5 bases each). V was pared by 1 base and J by 2 bases, with 12 bases between. CDR3 length: 15 residues. Germline values: CDR1 LGHDT, CDR2 YNNKEL (reference sequence).

The gene calls are TRBV6-2 or TRBV6-3 and TRBJ2-6, with D maybe TRBD2 (6 bases). Per germline, CDR1 MNHEY and CDR2 SVGEGT. Trimming left V 6 bases short and J 4 bases short, with 10 bases between. The CDR3 contains 14 residues. CDR3 in amino acids: CASRGLKGANVLTF. DNA of the CDR3: TGTGCCAGCAGAGGACTAAAGGGGGCCAACGTCCTGACTTTC.

There are many counts of this clonotype. V usage is TRBV5-1 and J usage is TRBJ2-1, with D perhaps assigned TRBD1 or TRBD2 (5 bases each). This CDR3 has 13 residues. Trimming left V 4 bases short and J 7 bases short, with 12 bases between. CDR1 is SGHRS and CDR2 is YFSETQ in the germline V gene. The chain's CDR3 is CASSGRGLNEQFF. The DNA of the CDR3 is TGCGCCAGCAGCGGACGGGGCTTGAATGAGCAGTTCTTC.

This clonotype was detected a few times. The V call is TRBV7-2, the J call TRBJ1-3; D is uncertain. Between the trimmed V and J ends, which lost 8 bases and 2 bases, there was a span of 10 bases. The germline V gene has CDR1 SGHTA and CDR2 FQGNSA. CDR3 length: 13 amino acids. CDR3 DNA sequence: TGTGCCAGCGCCCCATCAACTGGAAACACCATATATTTT. Protein sequence: CASAPSTGNTIYF.

This clonotype turned up a few times. The CDR3 here is CSAARVHNEQFF. The CDR3 DNA reads as TGCAGTGCAGCGCGAGTACACAATGAGCAGTTCTTC. The chain combines TRBV20-1 with TRBJ2-1, with D unclear. CDR1 DFQATT and CDR2 SNEGSKA come from the germline V gene (reference sequence). The CDR3 extends over 12 amino acids. Trimming shortened V by 6 bases and J by 5 bases, and 11 bases separated the two germline ends.